The next 18 T cell receptor beta chains were all read from a single sample in a study of blood T cell repertoires in COVID-19. The protocol was immunoSEQ multiplex PCR, while the TCRdb copy is restricted to in-frame clones and leaves out a portion. The data show about 98,000 clones, roughly 86% seen once. The sample consisted of peripheral blood. These receptor sequences come from a man between 50 and 59 years old with active or convalescent COVID-19.

CDR3 region: CASRAQRGLFF. For the CDR3, the DNA is TGTGCCAGTAGAGCGCAACGGGGACTGTTTTTT. The chain links TRBV19 to TRBJ1-4; D unclear. The CDR3 is 11 residues long. V gave up 6 bases and J gave up 13 bases, with 12 bases separating them. Germline loops: CDR1 LNHDA, CDR2 SQIVND (reference sequence).

This rearrangement joins TRBV6-2 or TRBV6-3 to TRBJ2-3; possible D gene TRBD2, 5 bases. Per the germline V gene, CDR1 is MNHEY and CDR2 is SVGEGT. Between the trimmed V and J ends, which lost 3 bases and 1 base, there was a span of 11 bases. The CDR3 has 15 residues. CDR3 sequence: CASSYAVSGTDTQYF. The CDR3 bases are TGTGCCAGCAGTTATGCCGTTAGCGGCACAGATACGCAGTATTTT.

The chain links TRBV7-9 to TRBJ2-1; tentatively, D is TRBD2 (6 bases). Trimming took 1 base from V and 7 from J, leaving 17 bases between them. Looked up from germline, CDR1 is SEHNR and CDR2 is FQNEAQ (reference sequence). This CDR3 has 16 residues. CDR3 sequence (DNA): TGTGCCAGCAGCTTAGAAGGGACTGGCGTCTCTAATGAGCAGTTCTTC. As protein: CASSLEGTGVSNEQFF. The whole variable domain, remainder taken from reference TRBV7-9 and TRBJ2-1, is DTGVSQNPRHKITKRGQNVTFRCDPISEHNRLYWYRQTLGQGPEFLTYFQNEAQLEKSRLLSDRFSAERPKGSFSTLEIQRTEQGDSAMYLCASSLEGTGVSNEQFFGPGTRLTVL.

The rearrangement joins TRBV2 to TRBJ2-5, with 9 bases lining up with TRBD2. V dropped 3 bases and J dropped 2; count of bases not matched to a gene: 10. The CDR3 runs 17 residues. From germline, CDR1 is SNHLY and CDR2 FYNNEI. The CDR3 sequence: CASSDLKAGGPQETQYF. CDR3 sequence (DNA): TGTGCCAGCAGTGATCTTAAAGCGGGGGGCCCTCAAGAGACCCAGTACTTC. Full variable domain (outside the CDR3, taken from reference TRBV2 and TRBJ2-5): EPEVTQTPSHQVTQMGQEVILRCVPISNHLYFYWYRQILGQKVEFLVSFYNNEISEKSEIFDDQFSVERPDGSNFTLKIRSTKLEDSAMYFCASSDLKAGGPQETQYFGPGTRLLVL.

The table lists this clone with a few counts. At one boundary the junction diverges from the germline segment, which might be a read error. The rearrangement uses TRBV19 and TRBJ1-1, with 7 bases lining up with TRBD1. The CDR3 is made up of 14 amino acids. Germline CDR1 LNHDA, CDR2 SQIVND (reference sequence). The CDR3 coding sequence is TGTGCCAGTAGTACCGGCGGGACAGTTGACATTATCATCTTT. Translated: CASSTGGTVDIIIF.

V usage is TRBV4-1 and J usage is TRBJ2-7, with TRBD1 identical over 10 bases. Germline assignment: CDR1 MGHRA and CDR2 YSYEKL. The CDR3 loop spans 16 amino acids. V shed 1 base and J 3 bases; nucleotides not matched to a gene: 6. CDR3 sequence: CASSQVRTGGYYEQYV. CDR3 sequence (DNA): TGCGCCAGCAGCCAAGTAAGGACAGGGGGTTACTACGAGCAGTACGTC.

The rearrangement uses TRBV19 and TRBJ1-3; 8 nucleotides agree with TRBD1. There are 14 residues in the CDR3. The germline CDR1 and CDR2 sequences are LNHDA and SQIVND (reference sequence). V lost 7 bases and J lost 2; bases outside the gene matches: 4. The chain's CDR3 is CASIPTGAGNTIYF. CDR3 DNA: TGTGCCAGTATCCCGACAGGGGCTGGAAACACCATATATTTT.

The chain is built from TRBV19 and TRBJ1-4, with D unclear. This CDR3 comprises 14 residues. V shed 3 bases and J shed 3 bases, with 8 bases lying between them. The V gene's germline CDR1 is LNHDA and CDR2 SQIVND (reference sequence). The CDR3 sequence: CASSMATANEKLFF. CDR3 bases: TGTGCCAGTAGTATGGCCACCGCTAATGAAAAACTGTTTTTT.

CDR3 bases: TGTGCCAGCAGTTTCTTCCCGGGACTAGCGGGTAACAACCGAAACATTCAGTACTTC. Protein product: CASSFFPGLAGNNRNIQYF. The chain combines TRBV28 with TRBJ2-4; 12 positions agree with TRBD2. CDR3 length: 19 residues. Germline V gene sequence: CDR1 MDHEN, CDR2 SYDVKM. V was pared by 3 bases and J by 6 bases, with 15 bases of the junction left unmatched. The complete variable domain, with remaining parts taken from reference TRBV28 and TRBJ2-4, reads DVKVTQSSRYLVKRTGEKVFLECVQDMDHENMFWYRQDPGLGLRLIYFSYDVKMKEKGDIPEGYSVSREKKERFSLILESASTNQTSMYLCASSFFPGLAGNNRNIQYFGAGTRLSVL.

This chain joins TRBV2 and TRBJ1-1; D perhaps matches TRBD1 (5 bases). V shed 6 bases and J shed 4 bases, with 12 bases lying between them. The CDR3 sequence is 13 residues long. Germline V gene data show CDR1 as SNHLY and CDR2 as FYNNEI. The CDR3 region has the DNA TGTGCCAGCAGGGCGACAGCTGGCACTGAAGCTTTCTTT. It codes for CASRATAGTEAFF.

The chain couples TRBV19 to TRBJ1-5; maybe TRBD1 (6 bases). Looked up from germline, CDR1 is LNHDA and CDR2 is SQIVND (reference sequence). CDR3 length: 16 amino acids. V was cut by 8 bases and J by 0 bases, with 17 bases left in between. CDR3 sequence (DNA): TGTGCCAGTCGAAATACGGACAGTTATAGCAATCAGCCCCAGCATTTT. Residues: CASRNTDSYSNQPQHF.

The rearrangement links TRBV5-4 to TRBJ2-5; 14 bases are shared with TRBD2. Trimming at V came to 3 bases and at J to 5 bases, leaving 6 bases not matched to a gene. The CDR3 loop spans 16 amino acids. In germline, CDR1 is SGHNT, CDR2 YYREEE (reference sequence). Written as DNA, the CDR3 is TGTGCCAGCAGCTATCGACTAGCGGGGGGGCTGGAGACCCAGTACTTC. Its protein product is CASSYRLAGGLETQYF.

The J gene is TRBJ1-1, the V gene TRBV7-2; D is unresolved. The CDR3 has 15 residues. V was trimmed by 2 bases and J by 0 bases, leaving 10 bases between them. The V gene's germline CDR1 is SGHTA and CDR2 FQGNSA. As DNA, the CDR3 is TGTGCCAGCAGCTTAAACGGGTACTTGAACACTGAAGCTTTCTTT. Translating it yields CASSLNGYLNTEAFF.

The CDR3 DNA reads TGCAGCGTTGTATCGGTACTAGCGTCAGATACGCAGTATTTT. Translating it yields CSVVSVLASDTQYF. The rearrangement joins TRBV29-1 to TRBJ2-3; TRBD2 aligns across 7 bases. This CDR3 comprises 14 residues. Germline lookup yields CDR1 SQVTM and CDR2 ANQGSEA. Germline trimming cut 4 bases from V and 4 bases from J; bases unmatched to any gene: 8.

The gene calls are TRBV5-1 and TRBJ2-5, with D possibly being TRBD2 (6 bases). This CDR3 region has 14 residues. V lost 3 bases and J 1 base, leaving 10 bases between the germline ends. Germline V lookup: CDR1 SGHRS, CDR2 YFSETQ. This chain's CDR3 is CASSSASAQETQYF. CDR3 in DNA: TGCGCCAGCAGCTCCGCTAGCGCCCAAGAGACCCAGTACTTC.

The chain combines TRBV25-1 with TRBJ1-6; 7 bases map to TRBD1. Germline values: CDR1 MGHDK, CDR2 SYGVNS. The CDR3 is 14 amino acids. The trim removed 5 bases at V and 9 bases at J, leaving 7 bases unmatched. The CDR3 DNA is TGTGCCAGCAGTCCCCAGGGACAGTCTTCACCCCTCCACTTT. It encodes CASSPQGQSSPLHF.

This chain joins TRBV5-1 and TRBJ1-2, with TRBD1 as a possible D gene (6 bases). CDR3 size: 14 residues. Per germline, CDR1 SGHRS and CDR2 YFSETQ. The V gene lost 6 bases and the J gene lost 8 bases, with 20 bases spanning the gap. CDR3 DNA: TGCGCCAGCAATGAACAGGGAGAAGTGGAGGGCTACACCTTC. Residues: CASNEQGEVEGYTF. Using reference TRBV5-1 and TRBJ1-2 for the parts outside the CDR3, the full variable domain is KAGVTQTPRYLIKTRGQQVTLSCSPISGHRSVSWYQQTPGQGLQFLFEYFSETQRNKGNFPGRFSGRQFSNSRSEMNVSTLELGDSALYLCASNEQGEVEGYTFGSGTRLTVV.

In this sample, this clone turned up a few times. V is TRBV28 and J is TRBJ1-5; possible D gene TRBD1, 5 bases. The CDR3 is 18 amino acids. V lost 2 bases and J 0 bases, leaving 17 bases between the germline ends. Germline V CDR1 and CDR2: MDHEN, SYDVKM. CDR3: CASSLRTWGRNSNQPQHF. The CDR3 DNA sequence: TGTGCCAGCAGTTTACGGACCTGGGGCAGGAATAGCAATCAGCCCCAGCATTTT.